This TCR beta chain was recorded in a study of shared clonotypes between healthy human individuals (TCRdb year 2020). Broadly, across the study: The cohort included three men and a couple of women between 18 and 49 years of age. Per donor, three plates each were used for CD4 naive and CD4 memory, two for CD8 naive, and one for CD8 memory. To estimate repertoire size and how much clonotypes are shared between individuals, the study performed deep sequencing of blood TCR repertoires from five healthy adults. To increase sequencing depth and limit assay-specific biases, TCR repertoire library preparation and sequencing were carried out by different laboratories using diverse techniques. Per donor, leukapheresis produced somewhere between about 0.94 and 9 billion PBMCs. Study-wide conclusions, independent of this receptor: Sampling was limited to blood, and TCR repertoires in tissue likely differ from TCR repertoires in blood. Rarefaction of sorted-subset datasets indicated incomplete sequencing despite the large sequencing depth. Pairwise subsampling led to the expectation that sequencing depth would affect the degree of clonotype sharing among donors. Across a few donors, roughly 5% of naive CD4, roughly 3.4% of naive CD8, 2.3% of memory CD4, and roughly 0.41% of memory CD8 clonotypes were shared. The genetic and exposure-history diversity represented was limited by the small number of donors. Larger estimated clonotype richness was generally found for naive subsets than for memory subsets. Higher generation probabilities were observed for clonotypes shared by all four sorted-subset donors than for non-shared clonotypes.

CD8 naive samples were obtained by positive selection for CCR7 among CD45RO-negative cells, yielding a CD45RA+CCR7+ population from which TemRA cells were excluded. Donors were healthy HIV-negative adults with no recently reported acute infections or vaccinations. Every donor was a Caucasian adult residing in Nashville, Tennessee, USA. Blood was obtained by leukapheresis, after which PBMCs were separated by Ficoll-Histopaque density gradient centrifugation and cryopreserved in liquid nitrogen vapor phase. Analytical flow cytometry was used to check the purity and quantity of every magnetically sorted T cell population. Genomic DNA was isolated from each sorted fraction and quantified by UV absorbance on a Nanodrop 2000c. In the case of this clone: The antigen it recognizes is unknown. No qualities accompany the bases; no much larger clone lies one base away.

TCR CDR3 regions were amplified from genomic DNA by multiplex PCR using the deep immunoSEQ assay. For each cell subset, the extracted genomic DNA was distributed evenly across all wells of several immunoSEQ 96-well plates, and each plate served as one replicate. For sorted subsets, each replicate PCR was loaded with about 200 ng genomic DNA, equivalent to roughly 30,000 T cell genomes. Purified libraries were quantified with a Qubit 3.0 fluorometer, sized on a Bioanalyzer 2100, and re-quantified with the KAPA Library Quantification kit. Every immunoSEQ 96-well plate was sequenced on a separate single-read 150-cycle Illumina NextSeq 550 flow cell. Regarding the original processing steps: Because the immunoSEQ output included only junctional sequences and no quality scores, the filtering could not be the same as the filtering used for full-length reads. To assign V/J genes and CDR3, sequences were annotated against IMGT germline references using PyIR, a Python wrapper for IgBLAST v1.9. Any read was removed if the V/J assignment was weak (E-value above 1e-6), the CDR3 was missing, or the read contained stop codons, out-of-frame junctions, or ambiguous translated residues. A V3J clonotype was defined by an identical inferred V gene, J gene, and CDR3 amino acid sequence. The percentage overlap between two repertoires was calculated by dividing the number of shared unique clonotypes by the size of the smaller repertoire. Richness of each repertoire was evaluated using RTK rarefaction, the Chao1 estimator, and Recon v2.1 estimates of unobserved clonotypes. Generation probabilities were computed with OLGA for all TCRbeta clonotypes obtained by the gDNA method from several donors. TCRdb's version of the immuneACCESS table is confined to in-frame rearrangements and falls short of the full clone set. An unresolved V gene accounts for under half of the shortfall where checked; the remainder is of unknown origin. That table supplies the V and J calls and clone size; D and trimming were determined from the DNA. Within this sample are nearly 600,000 clones, with just under 97% of them counted one time only. The ten largest clonotypes hold 0.1% to 0.11% of the sample.

The clonotype was recovered from a woman in her thirties in good health. The sequencing sample was made of naive CD8+ T cells sorted from blood. The cell subset or site label, as the study defines it: CD45RA+CCR7+.

CDR3 sequence: CASSFISGWDQPQHF. The DNA reads as follows: TGTGCCAGCAGTTTTATTTCGGGTTGGGATCAGCCCCAGCATTTT. The rearranged chain carries TRBV28 and TRBJ1-5; no D gene call is confident. CDR1 and CDR2 (MDHEN, SYDVKM) derive from the germline V gene. V is reduced by 3 bases and J by 5 bases, leaving a spacing of 14 bases between them. The CDR3 sequence holds 15 residues, the cysteine and phenylalanine included. This entry keeps only the CDR3 DNA: 45 bases, framed from base 1.